A single sample is the source of the 31 T cell receptor beta chains below, sequenced in a study of spatial heterogeneity in lung cancer. Each CDR3 protein is one row after TCRdb ran MiXCR on the 5' RACE reads. In the table there are some 78,000 distinct CDR3 sequences, under 8.5% of which are singletons. Specified time point: sample taken at primary tumor resection. Sequenced here: PBMCs, sampled at surgery. These receptors all stem from a male donor with early-stage non-small cell lung cancer.

At least ten counts were recorded for this clonotype. The chain has TRBV4-1 and TRBJ1-1, with D unclear. V lost 5 bases and J lost 4, with 14 bases in between. Germline lookup yields CDR1 MGHRA and CDR2 YSYEKL. The CDR3 runs 14 residues. CDR3 sequence: CASSKNPPGTEAFF. CDR3 sequence (DNA): TGCGCCAGCAGCAAAAATCCTCCTGGCACTGAAGCTTTCTTT.

This clonotype showed up just a few times. The V and J genes are TRBV12-3 or TRBV12-4 and TRBJ2-7; D unresolved. Trimming shortened V by 3 bases and J by 3 bases, and 6 bases separated the two germline ends. CDR3 length: 12 amino acids. The CDR3 bases are TGTGCCAGCAGTTTTGATATCTACGAGCAGTACTTC. Protein sequence: CASSFDIYEQYF.

By share, this clonotype counts as medium-sized. The chain combines TRBV11-1 with TRBJ2-7; maybe TRBD1 (6 bases). The germline V gene has CDR1 SGHAT and CDR2 FQDESV (reference sequence). The germline V and J ends were trimmed by 2 bases and 6 bases, with 11 bases remaining between them. There are 13 residues in the CDR3. CDR3 bases: TGTGCCAGCAGCTTATACAGGGCAGCCGAGCAGTACTTC. Encoded protein: CASSLYRAAEQYF.

The chain uses TRBV21-1 and TRBJ2-7; no DNA check was done on the table's D call, TRBD1. TRBV21-1 is marked as a pseudogene. CDR3 size: 16 residues. The DNA of the CDR3 is TGTGCCAGCAGCAAAGCTGCTGCAGGGGCAGCCTACGAGCAGTACTTC. Residues: CASSKAAAGAAYEQYF.

This clonotype has a count of ten or more. V gene TRBV2 combines with J gene TRBJ1-2; tentative D call: TRBD1 (6 bases). Germline V gives CDR1 SNHLY, CDR2 FYNNEI. This CDR3 spans 12 amino acids. Trimming left V 9 bases short and J 11 bases short, with 19 bases between. In DNA, the CDR3 is TGTGCCAGAAAACAGGGAGGAGGCTTGTACACCTTC. The encoded protein is CARKQGGGLYTF. Variable domain in full (rest from reference TRBV2 and TRBJ1-2): EPEVTQTPSHQVTQMGQEVILRCVPISNHLYFYWYRQILGQKVEFLVSFYNNEISEKSEIFDDQFSVERPDGSNFTLKIRSTKLEDSAMYFCARKQGGGLYTFGSGTRLTVV.

Many counts were recorded for this clonotype. The chain carries TRBV7-8 and TRBJ1-3; weak D call: TRBD1 (5 bases). CDR1 and CDR2 from the germline V gene are SGHVS and FQNEAQ. Trimming removed 2 bases at V and 0 bases at J, with 11 bases between. The CDR3 covers 16 residues. The CDR3 region has the DNA TGTGCCAGCAGCTTACATCCGACAGCCTCTGGAAACACCATATATTTT. Amino acid sequence: CASSLHPTASGNTIYF. Complete variable domain (other parts from reference TRBV7-8 and TRBJ1-3): GAGVSQSPRYKVAKRGQDVALRCDPISGHVSLFWYQQALGQGPEFLTYFQNEAQLDKSGLPSDRFFAERPEGSVSTLKIQRTQQEDSAVYLCASSLHPTASGNTIYFGEGSWLTVV.

This clonotype was counted only a few times. V usage is TRBV5-1 and J usage is TRBJ2-7; D is ambiguous. Germline loops: CDR1 SGHRS, CDR2 YFSETQ. Deletions cut 0 bases from V and 0 bases from J, with 7 bases between. The CDR3 is 14 residues long. CDR3 nucleotide sequence: TGCGCCAGCAGCTTGGGACGGCTCTCCTACGAGCAGTACTTC. Translating gives CASSLGRLSYEQYF.

The genes are TRBV6-2 or TRBV6-3 and TRBJ2-3; 7 bases align to TRBD1. CDR1 MNHEY and CDR2 SVGEGT come from the germline V gene. CDR3 size: 16 residues. V dropped 6 bases and J dropped 0; count of bases not matched to a gene: 9. The CDR3 DNA is TGTGCCAGCAGCTCCTGGACAGGCACTAGCACAGATACGCAGTATTTT. This codes for CASSSWTGTSTDTQYF.

There are many counts of this clonotype. The gene calls are TRBV6-5 and TRBJ2-7, with D possibly being TRBD2 (6 bases). The CDR3 totals 15 residues. V gave up 7 bases and J gave up 3 bases, with 19 bases separating them. Germline assignment: CDR1 MNHEY and CDR2 SVGAGI. The CDR3 nucleotides are TGTGCCAGCAACTCTCCCGGGACTGGGCACTACGAGCAGTACTTC. Its translation: CASNSPGTGHYEQYF.

This clonotype was seen a handful of times. This sequence joins TRBV6-5 and TRBJ1-1; D is unclear. V was cut by 0 bases and J by 4 bases, with 6 bases left in between. The CDR3 length is 13 residues. Per germline, CDR1 MNHEY and CDR2 SVGAGI. In nucleotides, the CDR3 is TGTGCCAGCAGTTACTCGGAAGGCACTGAAGCTTTCTTT. As protein: CASSYSEGTEAFF.

This clonotype was picked up a small number of times. V and J are TRBV7-2 and TRBJ2-7; no clear D gene. The germline V gene has CDR1 SGHTA and CDR2 FQGNSA. CDR3 length: 14 amino acids. Trimming pared 2 bases from V and 0 bases from J, leaving 8 bases between. The CDR3 sequence is CASSLREYSYEQYF. The CDR3 DNA reads TGTGCCAGCAGCTTACGCGAGTACTCCTACGAGCAGTACTTC.

This clonotype was detected a few times. This chain connects TRBV6-2 or TRBV6-3 to TRBJ2-1; 7 bases fit TRBD2. Germline loops: CDR1 MNHEY, CDR2 SVGEGT. The CDR3 extends over 15 amino acids. After removal of 0 bases from V and 5 bases from J, the junction contained 4 bases not matched to a gene. The CDR3 loop is CASSYSSGINNEQFF. The CDR3 DNA sequence: TGTGCCAGCAGTTACTCAAGCGGGATTAACAATGAGCAGTTCTTC.

This chain uses TRBV5-1 with TRBJ2-5; D might be TRBD1 (5 bases). The CDR3 sequence is 15 residues long. Germline V gives CDR1 SGHRS, CDR2 YFSETQ. Trimming removed 4 bases at V and 5 bases at J, with 18 bases between. For the CDR3, the DNA is TGCGCCAGCAGCATCGGCCCAGGGCTAGGGGAGACCCAGTACTTC. It yields the protein CASSIGPGLGETQYF.

This clonotype came up many times. This chain connects TRBV2 to TRBJ1-4; a possible D gene is TRBD1 (6 bases). CDR3 length: 15 residues. V was clipped by 7 bases and J by 6 bases, with 18 bases between them. Germline CDR1 and CDR2: SNHLY and FYNNEI. CDR3 in DNA: TGTGCCAGCACGCGTTGGGGGGACAATTATGAAAAACTGTTTTTT. Amino acid sequence: CASTRWGDNYEKLFF.

The chain employs TRBV7-9 and TRBJ1-2, with a tentative D call TRBD1 (5 bases). CDR3 size: 14 residues. Germline CDR1 SEHNR, CDR2 FQNEAQ (reference sequence). V was pared by 2 bases and J by 6 bases, with 13 bases between. The CDR3 loop reads CASSLSVWDDGYTF. The CDR3 DNA sequence: TGTGCCAGCAGCTTATCGGTCTGGGACGATGGCTACACCTTC.

This clonotype occurred a few times. The chain is built from TRBV20-1 and TRBJ1-1; unclear D gene. Per germline, CDR1 DFQATT and CDR2 SNEGSKA (reference sequence). The CDR3 is made up of 11 amino acids. V lost 3 bases, J lost 0 bases, and 2 bases lay in between. CDR3 coding DNA: TGCAGTGCTAGGGTGAACACTGAAGCTTTCTTT. This codes for CSARVNTEAFF.

V is TRBV7-9 and J is TRBJ2-5, with TRBD1 matching over 8 bases. The V gene's germline CDR1 is SEHNR and CDR2 FQNEAQ (reference sequence). V trimming: 4 bases; J trimming: 4 bases; junction bases outside the gene matches: 5. The CDR3 runs 14 residues. The CDR3 sequence: CASSSTGERETQYF. The DNA of the CDR3 is TGTGCCAGCAGCTCGACAGGGGAGAGAGAGACCCAGTACTTC.

This clonotype has a count of ten or more. V usage is TRBV19 and J usage is TRBJ2-1, with 11 bases aligning to TRBD2. CDR1 and CDR2 from the germline V gene are LNHDA and SQIVND (reference sequence). The length of the CDR3 is 17 residues. Trimming removed 4 bases from V and 5 bases from J; junction bases left unmatched: 10. The CDR3 region is CASSNAIAGGTHNEQFF. As DNA, the CDR3 is TGTGCCAGTAGTAACGCAATAGCGGGAGGGACCCACAATGAGCAGTTCTTC. Full variable domain (rest looked up from reference TRBV19 and TRBJ2-1): DGGITQSPKYLFRKEGQNVTLSCEQNLNHDAMYWYRQDPGQGLRLIYYSQIVNDFQKGDIAEGYSVSREKKESFPLTVTSAQKNPTAFYLCASSNAIAGGTHNEQFFGPGTRLTVL.

This sequence joins TRBV5-4 and TRBJ2-7; 8 positions agree with TRBD2. This CDR3 comprises 15 residues. Germline CDR1 and CDR2: SGHNT and YYREEE (reference sequence). Unmatched junction bases numbered 8, after V lost 2 bases and J lost 4 bases. The CDR3 protein is CASSFAGGRPYEQYF. The DNA for the CDR3 is TGTGCCAGCAGCTTCGCGGGAGGCCGCCCTTACGAGCAGTACTTC. The full variable domain, with the rest looked up from reference TRBV5-4 and TRBJ2-7, is ETGVTQSPTHLIKTRGQQVTLRCSSQSGHNTVSWYQQALGQGPQFIFQYYREEENGRGNFPPRFSGLQFPNYSSELNVNALELDDSALYLCASSFAGGRPYEQYFGPGTRLTVT.

The chain uses TRBV7-3 and TRBJ2-3; D not resolved. Trimming removed 2 bases from V and 2 bases from J, with 11 bases in between. The CDR3 has 15 residues. Germline CDR1 is SGHTA and CDR2 is FQGTGA. Here the CDR3 reads CASSLYSAPTDTQYF. CDR3 sequence (DNA): TGTGCCAGCAGCTTATACTCGGCACCCACAGATACGCAGTATTTT.

This clonotype was seen ten or more times. V usage is TRBV2 and J usage is TRBJ1-1; no clear D gene. This CDR3 contains 13 residues. Germline V gives CDR1 SNHLY, CDR2 FYNNEI. The V and J ends lost 4 bases and 1 base respectively, with 7 bases between them. CDR3: CASSATRNTEAFF. The CDR3 nucleotides read TGTGCCAGCAGTGCGACAAGGAACACTGAAGCTTTCTTT.

The CDR3 protein is CASSHPKGTGGSEQFF. The CDR3, as DNA: TGTGCCAGCAGCCACCCAAAGGGGACAGGGGGCAGTGAGCAGTTCTTC. The chain has TRBV4-2 and TRBJ2-1; TRBD1 matches at 12 bases. The CDR3 covers 16 residues. Trimming took 3 bases from V and 9 from J; bases not matched to a gene: 9. CDR1 and CDR2 from the germline V gene are LGHNA and YNFKEQ.

This chain links TRBV18 with TRBJ1-1; D may be TRBD1 (6 bases). The CDR3 spans 16 residues. Germline V gene lookup returns CDR1 KGHSH and CDR2 LQKENI. The ends were cut back, 0 bases at V and 3 bases at J, with 14 bases in the middle. The CDR3 nucleotides are TGTGCCAGCTCACCACCGAGTTTGGGGGCCGACACTGAAGCTTTCTTT. It specifies CASSPPSLGADTEAFF.

In this sample, this clonotype turned up a few times. The chain carries TRBV4-2 and TRBJ1-2; D unresolved. The germline V and J ends were trimmed by 1 base and 6 bases, with 9 bases remaining between them. The length of the CDR3 is 13 residues. Looked up from germline, CDR1 is LGHNA and CDR2 is YNFKEQ. CDR3 in amino acids: CASSQVERDGYTF. The CDR3 DNA sequence: TGTGCCAGCAGCCAAGTGGAAAGGGATGGCTACACCTTC.

This clonotype has a count of ten or more. The gene calls are TRBV11-2 and TRBJ2-1; D perhaps matches TRBD1 (6 bases). V lost 8 bases and J 0 bases, leaving 20 bases between the germline ends. The CDR3 has 17 residues. The germline V gene encodes CDR1 SGHAT and CDR2 FQNNGV. As DNA, the CDR3 is TGTGCCAGCCTCCCAGCCCTCGACAGGAGCTCCTACAATGAGCAGTTCTTC. Protein: CASLPALDRSSYNEQFF.

In this sample, this clonotype turned up many times. The gene calls are TRBV29-1 and TRBJ1-1; D perhaps matches TRBD1 (5 bases). CDR1 is SQVTM and CDR2 is ANQGSEA in the germline V gene. Trimming removed 4 bases from V and 5 bases from J, with 23 bases in between. The CDR3 runs to 16 residues. The CDR3 spells CSVVGVTRLPRTEAFF. The CDR3 nucleotides read TGCAGCGTTGTGGGGGTTACAAGATTGCCGAGAACTGAAGCTTTCTTT.

This clonotype was observed at least ten times. The genes are TRBV12-3 or TRBV12-4 and TRBJ2-5; D is unresolved. CDR3 length equals 11 residues. V dropped 5 bases and J dropped 7 bases, with 8 bases sitting between them. CDR3 residues: CASSVMGTQYF. CDR3 nucleotides: TGTGCCAGCAGTGTTATGGGGACCCAGTACTTC.

In its sample, this clonotype was seen a few times. V and J are TRBV5-4 and TRBJ2-3; 10 nucleotides match TRBD2. CDR3 length: 16 residues. Looked up from germline, CDR1 is SGHNT and CDR2 is YYREEE (reference sequence). The V segment lost 2 bases and the J segment 0 bases; nucleotides outside the gene matches: 3. The DNA for the CDR3 is TGTGCCAGCAGCTTCGGGACTAGCGTTAGCACAGATACGCAGTATTTT. Protein: CASSFGTSVSTDTQYF.

This clonotype was seen only a few times. The chain uses TRBV5-1 and TRBJ2-1, with D possibly TRBD1 on 6 matching bases. The germline V gene encodes CDR1 SGHRS and CDR2 YFSETQ. The V and J ends lost 4 bases and 4 bases respectively, with 15 bases between them. The CDR3 has 15 amino acids. The CDR3 DNA reads as TGCGCCAGCAGCATCTTAGGACAGTCTTACAATGAGCAGTTCTTC. Amino acids: CASSILGQSYNEQFF.

The chain joins TRBV4-2 to TRBJ2-1; D possibly corresponds to TRBD2 (5 bases). CDR3 length equals 15 residues. V was clipped by 1 base and J by 4 bases, with 11 bases between them. Germline CDR1 and CDR2: LGHNA and YNFKEQ. CDR3 nucleotides: TGTGCCAGCAGCCAAGTCGAGGAGGTTTACAATGAGCAGTTCTTC. Its protein is CASSQVEEVYNEQFF.

This clonotype was picked up many times. The gene calls are TRBV12-3 or TRBV12-4 and TRBJ2-3; the match to TRBD2 covers 11 bases. The CDR3 extends over 17 amino acids. V lost 3 bases to trimming and J lost 4 bases; unmatched junction nucleotides: 9. The CDR3 DNA is TGTGCCAGCAGTTTTGGAATAGCGGGAGGGAACGCAGATACGCAGTATTTT. This encodes CASSFGIAGGNADTQYF.